The clone carrying this T cell receptor (beta chain) has just a few counts. Its antigen is currently unknown. The sample originates from a study of T cell repertoires in cytomegalovirus infection. Across the study: CMV infection and matching HLA type were both indicated by public TCR beta signatures.

TCRdb re-analysed the reads in MiXCR, keeping a single row per CDR3 protein. The sample holds around 450,000 distinct CDR3 sequences, about 10% seen once. Study results and limitations: HLA-C-restricted CMV clonotypes gave the most frequent clonotype in two of eight donors. Cumulative frequency of public TCR beta families picked out carriers of CMV plus the relevant HLA.

This CDR3 has 17 amino acids. Trimming cost V 5 bases and J 7 bases; bases outside gene matches: 15. CDR1 is SGHNT, CDR2 YENEEA, per germline. The receptor comes from a human donor in good health (CMV status not recorded). Some clones in this sample may be carry-over from other donors' samples. The V call is TRBV11-3, the J call TRBJ2-1; 9 nucleotides align to TRBD1. The specimen was PBMCs. The DNA for the CDR3 is TGTGCCAGCAGCCCCTCTGGTTGGGGACAGGGACTGAATGAGCAGTTCTTC. This gives the protein CASSPSGWGQGLNEQFF.